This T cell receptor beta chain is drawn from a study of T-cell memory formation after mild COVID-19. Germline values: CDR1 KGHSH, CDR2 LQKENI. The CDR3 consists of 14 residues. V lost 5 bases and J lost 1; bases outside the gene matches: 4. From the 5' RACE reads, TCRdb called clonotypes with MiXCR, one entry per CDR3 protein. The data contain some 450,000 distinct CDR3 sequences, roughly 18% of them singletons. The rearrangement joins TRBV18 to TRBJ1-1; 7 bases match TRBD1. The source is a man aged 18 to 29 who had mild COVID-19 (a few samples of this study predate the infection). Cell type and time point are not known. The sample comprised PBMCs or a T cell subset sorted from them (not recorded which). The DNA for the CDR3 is TGTGCCAGCTCAAGGGACAGTCAGAACACTGAAGCTTTCTTT. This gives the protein CASSRDSQNTEAFF.